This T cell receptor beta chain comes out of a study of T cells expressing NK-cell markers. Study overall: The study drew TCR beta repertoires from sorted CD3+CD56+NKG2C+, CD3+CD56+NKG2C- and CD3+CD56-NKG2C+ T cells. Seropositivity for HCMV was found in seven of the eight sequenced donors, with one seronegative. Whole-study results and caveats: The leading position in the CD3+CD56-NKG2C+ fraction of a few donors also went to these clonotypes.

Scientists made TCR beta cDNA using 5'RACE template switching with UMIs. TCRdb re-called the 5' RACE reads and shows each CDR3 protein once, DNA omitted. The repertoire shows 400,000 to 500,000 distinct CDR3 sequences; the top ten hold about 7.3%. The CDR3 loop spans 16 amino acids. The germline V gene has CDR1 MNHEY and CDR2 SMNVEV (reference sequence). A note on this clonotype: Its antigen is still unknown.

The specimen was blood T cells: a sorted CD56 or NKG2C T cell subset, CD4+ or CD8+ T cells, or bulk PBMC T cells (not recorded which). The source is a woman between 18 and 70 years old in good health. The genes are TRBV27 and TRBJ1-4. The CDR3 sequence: CASSLRVTSTNEKLFF. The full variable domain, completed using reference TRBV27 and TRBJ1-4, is EAQVTQNPRYLITVTGKKLTVTCSQNMNHEYMSWYRQDPGLGLRQIYYSMNVEVTDKGDVPEGYKVSRKEKRNFPLILESPSPNQTSLYFCASSLRVTSTNEKLFFGSGTQLSVL.